This TCR beta chain is drawn from a study of Ad26.COV2.S vaccination and SARS-CoV-2 variants. About the study: Donor got 5x10^10 or 1x10^11 viral particles of Ad26.COV2.S. Points from the study as a whole: Comparability of non-spike TCR breadth was observed across vaccine and placebo recipients.

The CDR3 runs to 11 residues. Germline CDR1 is SEHNR and CDR2 is FQNEAQ (reference sequence). V was shortened by 4 bases and J by 13 bases, with 12 bases between the two germline ends. This clone was picked up one time. Its target is not known. Sequencing was performed with immunoSEQ multiplex PCR; in TCRdb, only in-frame clones are kept and a portion is missing. The sample has fewer than 500,000 clones, roughly nine tenths seen once. The sample's treatment: around 19 received Ad26.COV2.S at low or high dose, single or two shots; 5 received placebo; per-sample allocation not given. Collection of samples fell on day 63 after the first vaccine or placebo injection.

This sequence originates from a person aged 18 to 65 who received the Ad26.COV2.S COVID-19 vaccine or a placebo. The source was peripheral blood, collected in a trial of Ad26.COV2.S vaccine versus placebo. This sequence joins TRBV7-9 and TRBJ2-3; D is possibly TRBD2 (5 bases). The CDR3 nucleotides read TGTGCCAGCAGCTCACTAGTACGGGAGTATTTT. Its protein product is CASSSLVREYF.